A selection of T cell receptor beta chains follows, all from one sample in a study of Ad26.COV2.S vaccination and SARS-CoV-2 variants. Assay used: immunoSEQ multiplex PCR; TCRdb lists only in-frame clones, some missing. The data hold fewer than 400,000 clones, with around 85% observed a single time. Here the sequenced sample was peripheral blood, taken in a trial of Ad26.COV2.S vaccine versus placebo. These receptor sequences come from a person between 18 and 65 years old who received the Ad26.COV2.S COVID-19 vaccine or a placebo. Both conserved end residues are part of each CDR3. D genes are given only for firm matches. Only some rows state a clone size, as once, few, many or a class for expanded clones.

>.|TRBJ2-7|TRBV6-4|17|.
CASSDSRIRGRGDEQYF
TGTGCCAGCAGTGACTCACGAATACGCGGCAGGGGAGACGAGCAGTACTTC
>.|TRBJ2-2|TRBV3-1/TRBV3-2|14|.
CASSQTGLTGELFF
TGTGCCAGCAGCCAAACAGGGCTCACCGGGGAGCTGTTTTTT
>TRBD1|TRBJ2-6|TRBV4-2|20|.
CASSQDLDRGYPGGANVLTF
TGTGCCAGCAGCCAAGATTTGGACAGGGGGTACCCCGGGGGGGCCAACGTCCTGACTTTC
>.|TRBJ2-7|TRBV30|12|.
CAWSSVSYEQYF
TGTGCCTGGAGTTCAGTATCCTACGAGCAGTACTTC
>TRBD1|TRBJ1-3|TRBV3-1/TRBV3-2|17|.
CASSQLRTGTAGNTIYF
TGTGCCAGCAGCCAACTACGGACAGGGACCGCCGGGAACACCATATATTTT
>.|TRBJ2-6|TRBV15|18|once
CATSRDMQVISGANVLTF
TGTGCCACCAGCAGAGATATGCAGGTCATCTCTGGGGCCAACGTCCTGACTTTC
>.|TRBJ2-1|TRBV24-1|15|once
CATSDGGRVQYEQFF
TGTGCCACCAGTGATGGGGGGCGCGTTCAATATGAGCAGTTCTTC
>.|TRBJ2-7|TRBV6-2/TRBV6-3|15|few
CASSDRHLGVYEQYF
TGTGCCAGCAGTGACCGACACCTCGGAGTCTACGAGCAGTACTTC
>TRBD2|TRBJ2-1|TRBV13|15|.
CASSFQGLAGGEQFF
TGTGCCAGCAGCTTCCAAGGGCTAGCGGGGGGTGAGCAGTTCTTC
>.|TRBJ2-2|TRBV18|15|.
CASSPMSRNTGELFF
TGTGCCAGCTCACCTATGTCTAGGAACACCGGGGAGCTGTTTTTT
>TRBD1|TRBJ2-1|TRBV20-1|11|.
CSRDRSDEQFF
TGCAGTAGGGACAGGAGCGATGAGCAGTTCTTC
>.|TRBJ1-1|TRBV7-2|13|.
CASSLEAGLEAFF
TGTGCCAGCAGCTTAGAAGCAGGCCTCGAAGCTTTCTTT
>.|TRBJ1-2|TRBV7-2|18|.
CASSFDTGTDGLNYGYTF
TGTGCCAGCAGCTTCGATACCGGGACCGATGGCCTTAACTATGGCTACACCTTC
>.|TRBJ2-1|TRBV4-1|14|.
CASSPRAVGNEQFF
TGCGCCAGCAGCCCTAGGGCGGTGGGGAATGAGCAGTTCTTC
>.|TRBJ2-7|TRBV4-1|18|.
CASSQDRDRGGSSYEQYF
TGCGCCAGCAGCCAAGATCGGGATCGAGGAGGCAGCTCCTACGAGCAGTACTTC
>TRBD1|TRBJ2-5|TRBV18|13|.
CASSGRGQETQYF
TGTGCCAGCTCAGGCAGGGGGCAAGAGACCCAGTACTTC
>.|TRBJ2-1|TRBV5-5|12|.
CASSPGRNEQFF
TGTGCCAGCAGCCCTGGGAGGAATGAGCAGTTCTTC
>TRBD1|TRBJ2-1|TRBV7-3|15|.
CASSSRTGQGNEQFF
TGTGCCAGCAGCTCCAGGACAGGGCAAGGCAATGAGCAGTTCTTC
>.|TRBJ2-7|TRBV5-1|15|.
CASSLLGGHSYEQYF
TGCGCCAGCAGCCTCCTCGGGGGGCACTCCTACGAGCAGTACTTC
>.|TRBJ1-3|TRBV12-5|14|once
CASGLTGYGNTIYF
TGTGCTAGTGGGCTTACGGGTTACGGAAACACCATATATTTT
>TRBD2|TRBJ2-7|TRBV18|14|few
CASSPGEGAYEQYF
TGTGCCAGCTCACCAGGGGAGGGAGCCTACGAGCAGTACTTC
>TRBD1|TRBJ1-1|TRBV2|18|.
CASSPLRGTGGGLTGAFF
TGTGCCAGCAGTCCTCTTCGGGGGACAGGGGGAGGGTTAACAGGAGCTTTCTTT
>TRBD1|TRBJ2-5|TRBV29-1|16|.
CSVGAGTGGWGETQYF
TGCAGCGTTGGGGCCGGGACAGGGGGTTGGGGAGAGACCCAGTACTTC
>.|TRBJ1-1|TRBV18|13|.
CASSEGLDTEAFF
TGTGCCAGCTCCGAGGGATTGGACACTGAAGCTTTCTTT
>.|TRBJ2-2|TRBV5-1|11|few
CASSLGLELFF
TGCGCCAGCAGCTTGGGGCTGGAGCTGTTTTTT
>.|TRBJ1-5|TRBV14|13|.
CASPLKGNQPQHF
TGTGCCAGCCCCCTTAAGGGAAATCAGCCCCAGCATTTT
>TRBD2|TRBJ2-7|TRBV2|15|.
CASSATSGDLGEQYF
TGTGCCAGCAGCGCGACTAGCGGGGACCTAGGGGAGCAGTACTTC
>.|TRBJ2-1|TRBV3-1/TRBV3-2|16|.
CASSRSWGRTYNEQFF
TGTGCCAGCAGCCGTAGTTGGGGGAGAACCTACAATGAGCAGTTCTTC
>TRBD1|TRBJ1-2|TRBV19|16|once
CASSIDITTGGKGYTF
TGTGCCAGTAGTATAGACATAACGACAGGGGGCAAGGGCTACACCTTC
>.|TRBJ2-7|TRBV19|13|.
CASSTRVGHEQYF
TGTGCCAGTAGTACCAGGGTCGGGCACGAGCAGTACTTC
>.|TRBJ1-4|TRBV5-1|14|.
CASSFRGLNEKLFF
TGCGCCAGCAGCTTCAGAGGGTTAAATGAAAAACTGTTTTTT
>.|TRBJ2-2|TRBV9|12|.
CASNRNTGELFF
TGTGCCAGCAACAGGAACACCGGGGAGCTGTTTTTT
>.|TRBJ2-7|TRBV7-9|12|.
CASSATGREQYF
TGTGCCAGCAGCGCAACAGGGCGCGAGCAGTACTTC
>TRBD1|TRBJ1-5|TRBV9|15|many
CASSPSTGGYQPQHF
TGTGCCAGCAGCCCGTCGACAGGGGGCTATCAGCCCCAGCATTTT
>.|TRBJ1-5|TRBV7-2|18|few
CASSLSDPSTLELQPQHF
TGTGCCAGCAGCTTATCGGACCCGTCGACCCTTGAATTACAGCCCCAGCATTTT
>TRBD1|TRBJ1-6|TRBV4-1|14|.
CASSREQGISPLHF
TGCGCCAGCAGCCGAGAACAGGGGATTTCACCCCTCCACTTT
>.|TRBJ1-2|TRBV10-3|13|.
CAISESREEGYTF
TGTGCCATCAGTGAGTCGAGGGAGGAGGGCTACACCTTC
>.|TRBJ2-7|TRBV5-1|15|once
CASSLESGGGDEQYF
TGCGCCAGCAGCTTGGAGAGTGGAGGGGGTGACGAGCAGTACTTC
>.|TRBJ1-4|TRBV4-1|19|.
CASSLPGGGLLTTNEKLFF
TGCGCCAGCAGCCTCCCGGGTGGGGGGCTGCTCACAACTAATGAAAAACTGTTTTTT
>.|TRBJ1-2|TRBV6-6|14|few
CASSYTTFVVGYTF
TGTGCCAGCAGCTACACAACCTTTGTCGTAGGCTACACCTTC
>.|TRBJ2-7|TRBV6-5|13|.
CASTRHETYEQYF
TGTGCCAGCACCCGACATGAAACCTACGAGCAGTACTTC
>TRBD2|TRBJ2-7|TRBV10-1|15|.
CASSDPSSGAHEQYF
TGCGCCAGCAGTGATCCGTCTAGCGGGGCCCACGAGCAGTACTTC
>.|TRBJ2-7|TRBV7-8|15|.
CASSLLPGSAYEQYF
TGTGCCAGCAGCTTATTACCGGGTTCTGCCTACGAGCAGTACTTC
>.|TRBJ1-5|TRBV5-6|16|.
CASSRRTAYSNQPQHF
TGTGCCAGCAGCCGGCGGACAGCCTATAGCAATCAGCCCCAGCATTTT
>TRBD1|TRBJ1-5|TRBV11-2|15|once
CASSTTGTGNQPQHF
TGTGCCAGCAGCACTACCGGGACAGGGAATCAGCCCCAGCATTTT
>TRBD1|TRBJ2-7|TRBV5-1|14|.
CASSLWDSSYEQYF
TGCGCCAGCAGCTTGTGGGACAGCTCCTACGAGCAGTACTTC